This T cell receptor beta chain was found in a study of OX40 agonist ivuxolimab in advanced cancers. Across the study: Patients achieving partial responses numbered three: one hepatocellular carcinoma case and two cutaneous melanoma cases.

It was autoimmune disease history or systemic immunosuppression that excluded patients. Clones were sequenced by immunoSEQ multiplex PCR, and TCRdb holds only the in-frame ones, with some missing. The sample has 70,000 to 95,000 clones, 86% seen once. The CDR3 runs 15 residues. V dropped 10 bases and J dropped 3 bases, with 21 bases sitting between them. The germline V gene has CDR1 LNHDA and CDR2 SQIVND (reference sequence). About this clone itself: Its antigen remains unknown.

Study-level results: Among expanded peripheral T cells, antigen specificity went undetermined. At 0.1 to 3.0 mg/kg, clonal expansion of CD4+ and CD8+ blood T cells had occurred by week 6.

The sequencing used CD4+ or CD8+ T cells sorted from blood, collected in a trial of the OX40 agonist ivuxolimab. The chain uses TRBV19 and TRBJ1-1; D might be TRBD1 (5 bases). The sequence was obtained from an adult with an advanced solid tumor such as melanoma, head and neck, liver or kidney cancer. CDR3 residues: CATRAHTGGDTEAFF. The CDR3 bases are TGTGCCACCAGAGCCCATACAGGAGGAGACACTGAAGCTTTCTTT.